These T cell receptor beta chains were read from a single sample in a study of shared clonotypes between healthy human individuals. Data came from immunoSEQ multiplex PCR; TCRdb stores just in-frame clones and leaves some out. The data contain around 940,000 clones, roughly 72% of them singletons. Sequencing input: memory CD4+ T cells sorted from blood. Every receptor here comes from a man between 18 and 35 years old in good health. The CDR3 runs from the conserved cysteine through the conserved F or W. A D gene is named only where the DNA matches it firmly. Rows give clone size only sometimes, using once, few, many, or a class for an expanded clone.

v_call	d_call	j_call	clone_size	cdr3_length	cdr3_aa	cdr3_nt
TRBV28	TRBD1	TRBJ1-5	-	18	CASSFKGPRTGGNQPQHF	TGTGCCAGCAGTTTTAAGGGCCCCCGGACAGGAGGCAATCAGCCCCAGCATTTT
TRBV2	TRBD1	TRBJ1-4	-	14	CASMNQGANEKLFF	TGTGCCAGCATGAATCAGGGGGCTAATGAAAAACTGTTTTTT
TRBV6-4	-	TRBJ2-1	once	13	CAIRAGSYNEQFF	TGTGCCATTAGGGCGGGTTCCTACAATGAGCAGTTCTTC
TRBV7-6	-	TRBJ2-1	-	12	CASSLAGGEQFF	TGTGCCAGCAGCTTAGCCGGGGGTGAGCAGTTCTTC
TRBV7-2	-	TRBJ1-3	-	16	CASSLAAGYTGNTIYF	TGTGCCAGCAGCTTAGCGGCAGGGTATACTGGAAACACCATATATTTT
TRBV10-1	-	TRBJ2-1	-	17	CASKREGDYPSYNEQFF	TGCGCCAGCAAAAGGGAGGGGGACTACCCCTCCTACAATGAGCAGTTCTTC
TRBV5-4	-	TRBJ1-3	-	16	CASSLGTPNMGNTIYF	TGTGCCAGCAGCTTGGGAACTCCGAATATGGGAAACACCATATATTTT
TRBV5-1	TRBD1	TRBJ2-1	-	14	CASSLGTGYNEQFF	TGCGCCAGCAGCTTGGGGACAGGGTACAATGAGCAGTTCTTC
TRBV30	TRBD1	TRBJ1-6	-	15	CAWSPPGQMLRPLHF	TGTGCCTGGAGTCCACCGGGACAGATGCTTAGACCCCTCCACTTT
TRBV27	-	TRBJ1-5	once	15	CASSFGGTGNQPQHF	TGTGCCAGCAGTTTCGGGGGGACGGGTAATCAGCCCCAGCATTTT
TRBV18	-	TRBJ1-3	-	14	CASSPAGAENTIYF	TGTGCCAGCTCACCTGCGGGGGCAGAGAACACCATATATTTT
TRBV30	-	TRBJ1-1	-	13	CAWIWAGNTEAFF	TGTGCCTGGATTTGGGCAGGGAACACTGAAGCTTTCTTT
TRBV4-1	-	TRBJ1-3	-	14	CASSQWVPGNTIYF	TGCGCCAGCAGCCAGTGGGTTCCTGGAAACACCATATATTTT
TRBV2	-	TRBJ2-3	few	14	CASSALKRTDTQYF	TGTGCCAGCAGTGCTTTAAAGCGCACAGATACGCAGTATTTT
TRBV30	TRBD1	TRBJ2-2	-	15	CAWKPGGVYSGELFF	TGTGCCTGGAAACCAGGGGGCGTGTATTCCGGGGAGCTGTTTTTT
TRBV6-1	-	TRBJ1-5	many	16	CASSEAIFPPNQPQHF	TGTGCCAGCAGTGAAGCTATTTTTCCGCCTAATCAGCCCCAGCATTTT
TRBV9	-	TRBJ2-3	-	14	CASSVAPKGDTQYF	TGTGCCAGCAGCGTAGCCCCCAAAGGAGATACGCAGTATTTT
TRBV30	-	TRBJ2-3	-	13	CAWSRDSTDTQYF	TGTGCCTGGAGCAGAGATAGCACAGATACGCAGTATTTT
TRBV6-1	-	TRBJ1-2	-	16	CASSDRLGGQLAGYTF	TGTGCCAGCAGTGACAGACTCGGGGGGCAGCTCGCGGGCTACACCTTC
TRBV6-1	TRBD2	TRBJ2-5	-	14	CASTNREDRETQYF	TGTGCCAGCACTAACCGGGAGGACCGGGAGACCCAGTACTTC
TRBV30	-	TRBJ2-2	-	14	CAWRVGAYSGELFF	TGTGCCTGGAGAGTGGGGGCTTATTCCGGGGAGCTGTTTTTT
TRBV19	-	TRBJ2-2	-	15	CASRDRPGLTGELFF	TGTGCCAGTAGGGACAGACCGGGCCTAACCGGGGAGCTGTTTTTT